A selection of T cell receptor beta chains follows, all from one sample in a study of OX40 agonist ivuxolimab in advanced cancers. Using immunoSEQ multiplex PCR, the repertoire was profiled, and TCRdb retains in-frame clones only, with some absent. The sample includes approximately 22,000 clones, around 85% of them seen just once. This specimen consisted of CD4+ or CD8+ T cells sorted from blood, obtained in a trial of the OX40 agonist ivuxolimab. Receptors were obtained from an adult with an advanced solid tumor such as melanoma, head and neck, liver or kidney cancer. Both conserved end residues are part of each CDR3. The D gene is left open where the match is weak. Clone size appears in some rows only: once, few, many, or a class for an expanded clone.

cdr3_aa cdr3_nt v_call d_call j_call cdr3_length clone_size
CASSQDSESSGNTIYF TGCGCCAGCAGCCAAGATTCCGAGAGCTCTGGAAACACCATATATTTT TRBV4-3 - TRBJ1-3 16 -
CASSVTAGLRTDTQYF TGTGCCAGCAGCGTTACGGCGGGTCTTAGGACAGATACGCAGTATTTT TRBV9 - TRBJ2-3 16 -
CASSYSTGELFF TGTGCCAGCAGTTACTCAACCGGGGAGCTGTTTTTT TRBV6-5 - TRBJ2-2 12 -
CASSTGFTDTQYF TGTGCCAGCAGTACAGGATTTACAGATACGCAGTATTTT TRBV6-6 - TRBJ2-3 13 -
CASSGGVSGNTIYF TGTGCCAGCAGCGGAGGGGTCTCTGGAAACACCATATATTTT TRBV7-9 - TRBJ1-3 14 -
CASSLSSSSSYNEQFF TGTGCCAGCAGTTTATCCTCCAGTAGCTCCTACAATGAGCAGTTCTTC TRBV27 - TRBJ2-1 16 -
CASSPGAGGWDTQYF TGCGCCAGCAGTCCCGGGGCGGGGGGATGGGATACGCAGTATTTT TRBV10-2 TRBD2 TRBJ2-3 15 -
CASSLNLLDGGTDTQYF TGTGCCAGCAGTTTAAACCTCCTAGACGGGGGCACAGATACGCAGTATTTT TRBV27 - TRBJ2-3 17 -
CASTHRGLNEQYF TGTGCCAGCACCCACAGGGGGCTTAACGAGCAGTACTTC TRBV28 TRBD1 TRBJ2-7 13 -
CASSHRGAGSGYQETQYF TGTGCCAGCAGCCACCGAGGCGCCGGGAGCGGGTACCAAGAGACCCAGTACTTC TRBV7-9 - TRBJ2-5 18 -
CASSHEYTEAFF TGTGCCAGCAGCCACGAATACACTGAAGCTTTCTTT TRBV5-5 - TRBJ1-1 12 -
CAISASTERPYGYTF TGTGCCATCAGTGCCTCGACAGAGAGGCCCTATGGCTACACCTTC TRBV10-3 - TRBJ1-2 15 -
CASSLALGYEQYF TGCGCCAGCAGCCTCGCGCTCGGGTACGAGCAGTACTTC TRBV4-1 - TRBJ2-7 13 -
CASSLGGNAYEQYF TGTGCCAGCAGTTTAGGAGGTAATGCCTACGAGCAGTACTTC TRBV27 - TRBJ2-7 14 -
CASSLGGAAQYF TGTGCCAGCAGCTTGGGCGGTGCGGCCCAGTACTTC TRBV7-6 - TRBJ2-5 12 -
CASSGGEVHEKLFF TGTGCCAGCAGCGGAGGGGAGGTCCATGAAAAACTGTTTTTT TRBV9 - TRBJ1-4 14 once
CASSWNYEQYF TGTGCCAGCTCGTGGAACTACGAGCAGTACTTC TRBV19 - TRBJ2-7 11 -
CASSSNLRGELFF TGTGCCAGCAGCTCCAATCTCAGAGGTGAACTGTTTTTT TRBV13 - TRBJ1-4 13 -
CASSQAVSYEQYF TGTGCCAGCAGCCAAGCGGTCTCCTACGAGCAGTACTTC TRBV7-9 - TRBJ2-7 13 -
CASSSGPIISSGNTIYF TGTGCCAGCAGCTCCGGACCGATAATTAGCTCTGGAAACACCATATATTTT TRBV7-9 - TRBJ1-3 17 -
CASSPGQGNNEQFF TGTGCCAGCAGCCCGGGACAGGGAAATAATGAGCAGTTCTTC TRBV27 TRBD1 TRBJ2-1 14 -
CASSPRGGVNTEAFF TGTGCCAGCAGCCCAAGGGGGGGTGTGAACACTGAAGCTTTCTTT TRBV7-9 - TRBJ1-1 15 -
CASSRGTSGDYEQYF TGTGCCAGCAGCCGCGGGACTAGCGGGGATTACGAGCAGTACTTC TRBV9 TRBD2 TRBJ2-7 15 -